The 20 T cell receptor beta chains presented below share a single source sample, sequenced in a study of CD8 T cells in Susac syndrome (dated by TCRdb to between 2018 and 2021). The library came from the immunoSEQ multiplex PCR assay. RNA was extracted using the RNeasy kit, and about 0.45 to 1 ug of the RNA was reverse transcribed with random hexamers. The public reads were reprocessed in TCRdb via fastp at Q25 and MiXCR, keeping in-frame beta chains. When rows share a CDR3 protein, they turn into one entry using the most common DNA and genes. The sample yields 300,000 to 350,000 distinct CDR3 sequences; roughly nine tenths were counted once. Less than 0.08% of the sample belongs to the ten largest clones. Sequences were obtained from CD4+ T cells from PBMCs. The receptors here all came from a human donor with multiple sclerosis.

The table lists this clonotype with a count of one. The chain links TRBV7-3 to TRBJ1-1; a weak D match, TRBD1 (5 bases). The CDR3 has 18 residues. Germline V gene sequence: CDR1 SGHTA, CDR2 FQGTGA. Deletions cut 5 bases from V and 1 base from J, with 23 bases between. The CDR3 loop reads CASSPGAYPPGTNTEAFF. In DNA form, the CDR3 reads TGTGCCAGCAGCCCCGGGGCATATCCCCCCGGGACGAACACTGAAGCTTTCTTT.

This clonotype was counted only a few times. V gene TRBV29-1 combines with J gene TRBJ1-1, with D tentatively TRBD1 (5 bases). Germline CDR1 and CDR2: SQVTM and ANQGSEA. CDR3 length: 13 amino acids. V dropped 4 bases and J dropped 0 bases, with 9 bases sitting between them. The CDR3 region is CSVVRGMNTEAFF. Here the CDR3 DNA reads TGCAGCGTTGTGCGGGGGATGAACACTGAAGCTTTCTTT.

J is TRBJ2-3 and V is TRBV20-1; 7 bases are shared with TRBD2. Germline CDR1 reads DFQATT; CDR2 reads SNEGSKA (reference sequence). The CDR3 is 18 amino acids. Trimming removed 6 bases from V and 3 bases from J; junction bases left unmatched: 21. The CDR3 DNA reads TGCAGTGCCACTCCCCTCAAGGGGATAGCGGGCGGTACAGATACGCAGTATTTT. Protein sequence: CSATPLKGIAGGTDTQYF.

The genes are TRBV12-3 or TRBV12-4 and TRBJ2-5; 7 bases fit TRBD1. CDR3 length: 15 residues. V lost 6 bases, J lost 1 base, and 8 bases stayed unmatched. The CDR3 region is CASSLSGQAQETQYF. For the CDR3, the DNA is TGTGCCAGCAGCCTTTCCGGACAGGCCCAAGAGACCCAGTACTTC.

The chain uses TRBV20-1 and TRBJ2-4; 7 bases agree with TRBD1. The V and J ends lost 5 bases and 4 bases, in that order; junction bases with no gene match: 11. This CDR3 spans 15 amino acids. Per the germline V gene, CDR1 is DFQATT and CDR2 is SNEGSKA (reference sequence). CDR3 protein: CSAPNSGTVKNIQYF. The CDR3, as DNA: TGCAGTGCTCCTAATTCCGGGACAGTAAAAAACATTCAGTACTTC.

The chain carries TRBV14 and TRBJ1-4; D is ambiguous. Trimming took 4 bases from V and 0 from J, leaving 9 bases between them. Germline V lookup: CDR1 SGHDN, CDR2 FVKESK. The CDR3 extends over 15 amino acids. The CDR3 DNA sequence: TGTGCCAGCAGCCCTCACCCAACAACTAATGAAAAACTGTTTTTT. Translating gives CASSPHPTTNEKLFF.

The chain employs TRBV4-1 and TRBJ2-4; D not resolved. The V end was cut by 0 bases, the J end by 6 bases, with 6 bases between. This CDR3 comprises 13 residues. Per the germline V gene, CDR1 is MGHRA and CDR2 is YSYEKL. The chain's CDR3 is CASSQEHGNIQYF. The CDR3, as DNA: TGCGCCAGCAGCCAAGAGCACGGAAACATTCAGTACTTC.

This chain uses TRBV3-1 with TRBJ1-2; the D is unclear. Between the trimmed V and J ends, which lost 3 bases and 0 bases, there was a span of 8 bases. The CDR3 is made up of 14 amino acids. Per the germline V gene, CDR1 is LGHDT and CDR2 is YNNKEL (reference sequence). The CDR3, as DNA: TGTGCCAGCAGCCAGGCAAGCGCTAACTATGGCTACACCTTC. This codes for CASSQASANYGYTF.

This rearrangement joins TRBV7-9 to TRBJ2-1, with 7 positions matching TRBD2. Germline V gene lookup returns CDR1 SEHNR and CDR2 FQNEAQ (reference sequence). V shed 8 bases, J shed 0 bases, and the junction held 4 bases outside the gene matches. The CDR3 totals 14 residues. This CDR3 is CASQGGGSYNEQFF. CDR3 DNA: TGTGCCAGCCAGGGCGGGGGCTCCTACAATGAGCAGTTCTTC.

This clonotype has more than one count but fewer than ten. This chain uses TRBV6-4 with TRBJ1-1, with TRBD1 identical over 7 bases. The V gene's germline CDR1 is MRHNA and CDR2 SNTAGT. The CDR3 has 13 residues. The V segment lost 6 bases and the J segment 6 bases; nucleotides outside the gene matches: 7. The CDR3 loop is CASSPGTAAEAFF. The CDR3 DNA reads as TGTGCCAGCAGCCCCGGGACAGCGGCTGAAGCTTTCTTT.

The chain carries TRBV11-2 and TRBJ2-5; no clear D gene. In germline, CDR1 is SGHAT, CDR2 FQNNGV. Between the trimmed V and J ends, which lost 4 bases and 5 bases, there was a span of 11 bases. The CDR3 consists of 13 residues. CDR3 sequence (DNA): TGTGCCAGCAGCTCACTCGCTACGGAGACCCAGTACTTC. It encodes CASSSLATETQYF.

The rearrangement links TRBV7-2 to TRBJ1-5; no reliable D call. The CDR3 contains 13 residues. V lost 1 base to trimming and J lost 7 bases, with 8 bases between them. Germline CDR1 reads SGHTA; CDR2 reads FQGNSA. The CDR3 nucleotides are TGTGCCAGCAGCTTAGAGGAAGGCCAGCCCCAGCATTTT. Translated, it gives CASSLEEGQPQHF. Drawing the rest from reference TRBV7-2 and TRBJ1-5, the complete variable domain is GAGVSQSPSNKVTEKGKDVELRCDPISGHTALYWYRQSLGQGLEFLIYFQGNSAPDKSGLPSDRFSAERTGGSVSTLTIQRTQQEDSAVYLCASSLEEGQPQHFGDGTRLSIL.

This chain links TRBV12-3 or TRBV12-4 with TRBJ2-1; TRBD1 or TRBD2 may be the D gene (5 bases each). This CDR3 region has 16 residues. V lost 5 bases, J lost 6 bases, and 20 bases lay in between. CDR3 nucleotides: TGTGCCAGCAGTGACGAGGTACTTTGGGACCGCAATGAGCAGTTCTTC. Protein: CASSDEVLWDRNEQFF.

The rearrangement links TRBV13 to TRBJ2-1; 9 bases are shared with TRBD2. Germline V gene sequence: CDR1 PRHDT, CDR2 FYEKMQ (reference sequence). The CDR3 is made up of 18 amino acids. V lost 0 bases, J lost 0 bases, and 6 bases stayed unmatched. This CDR3 reads CASSLGGLAGSSYNEQFF. DNA of the CDR3: TGTGCCAGCAGCTTAGGGGGACTAGCTGGGAGCTCCTACAATGAGCAGTTCTTC.

The chain links TRBV12-3 or TRBV12-4 to TRBJ2-3, with 9 bases matching TRBD1. V was clipped by 6 bases and J by 5 bases; unmatched bases: 6. The CDR3 consists of 14 residues. For the CDR3, the DNA is TGTGCCAGCAGAACCGGGACAGGGATAGATACGCAGTATTTT. Its protein is CASRTGTGIDTQYF.

The CDR3 spells CASSVEPQGRGEQFF. The CDR3 nucleotides read TGTGCCAGCAGCGTAGAACCCCAGGGGCGGGGTGAGCAGTTCTTC. The J gene is TRBJ2-1, the V gene TRBV9; D possibly matches TRBD1 or TRBD2 (6 bases each). The CDR3 extends over 15 amino acids. Per germline, CDR1 SGDLS and CDR2 YYNGEE. Deletions cut 0 bases from V and 9 bases from J, with 16 bases between.

The V and J genes are TRBV6-4 and TRBJ2-7, with D unclear. Trimming removed 5 bases from V and 2 bases from J, with 16 bases in between. The CDR3 sequence is 15 residues long. Germline CDR1 is MRHNA and CDR2 is SNTAGT. CDR3 in amino acids: CASSPRYGGPYEQYF. The CDR3, as DNA: TGTGCCAGCAGTCCCAGGTACGGTGGCCCCTACGAGCAGTACTTC.

The chain couples TRBV7-2 to TRBJ2-3; D is ambiguous. The CDR3 loop spans 13 amino acids. CDR1 and CDR2 from the germline V gene are SGHTA and FQGNSA. V shed 0 bases and J shed 5 bases, with 6 bases lying between them. CDR3 protein: CASSLALGDTQYF. CDR3 sequence (DNA): TGTGCCAGCAGCTTAGCGCTCGGAGATACGCAGTATTTT.

V and J are TRBV6-5 and TRBJ2-5; 11 nucleotides agree with TRBD2. This CDR3 comprises 19 residues. Trimming took 4 bases from V and 5 from J; bases not matched to a gene: 18. The germline gives CDR1 MNHEY, CDR2 SVGAGI. CDR3: CASSSAPGLAAKPGETQYF. The CDR3 nucleotides read TGTGCCAGCAGTTCCGCTCCGGGACTAGCGGCCAAACCCGGGGAGACCCAGTACTTC.

The rearrangement links TRBV7-2 to TRBJ1-2, with D maybe TRBD1 (6 bases). This CDR3 has 17 amino acids. V dropped 0 bases and J dropped 7 bases, with 21 bases sitting between them. Germline V gene lookup returns CDR1 SGHTA and CDR2 FQGNSA. CDR3 protein: CASSLALPGRGAGGYTF. The CDR3 coding sequence is TGTGCCAGCAGCTTAGCGCTTCCGGGCAGGGGAGCGGGTGGCTACACCTTC.